This passage covers 27 T cell receptor beta chains from one sample sequenced in a study of molecular identifiers for immune sequencing clone quantification. TCRdb analysed the PCR reads with MiXCR anew, one entry per CDR3 protein. Of about 640,000 distinct CDR3 sequences listed, just under 20% are singletons. What was sequenced was naive CD8+ T cells from blood, with Jurkat cell RNA spiked in. Subset indicated: FACS-sorted CD8+CD4-CCR7+CD45RA+ naive T cells. Receptor source: a human donor in good health. Some libraries in this study had Jurkat cell RNA spiked in.

The CDR3 loop is CATSRELAGSSYEQYF. CDR3 DNA: TGTGCCACCAGCAGAGAGTTGGCAGGCTCTTCCTACGAGCAGTACTTC. The chain links TRBV15 to TRBJ2-7; D remains unclear. V lost 0 bases and J 1 base, leaving 13 bases between the germline ends. There are 16 residues in the CDR3. CDR1 and CDR2 (germline): LNHNV, YYDKDF (reference sequence). The full variable domain, rest sourced from reference TRBV15 and TRBJ2-7, is DAMVIQNPRYQVTQFGKPVTLSCSQTLNHNVMYWYQQKSSQAPKLLFHYYDKDFNNEADTPDNFQSRRPNTSFCFLDIRSPGLGDTAMYLCATSRELAGSSYEQYFGPGTRLTVT.

This clonotype was found many times. The chain employs TRBV7-9 and TRBJ2-7, with TRBD1 matching over 7 bases. Germline values: CDR1 SEHNR, CDR2 FQNEAQ (reference sequence). CDR3 length equals 15 residues. Germline trimming cut 5 bases from V and 1 base from J; bases unmatched to any gene: 8. CDR3 DNA: TGTGCCAGCAGCCCACCGGGACAGCAGTCCTACGAGCAGTACTTC. Translating it yields CASSPPGQQSYEQYF.

This clonotype has a count of ten or more. The J gene is TRBJ1-2, the V gene TRBV7-2; D perhaps matches TRBD1 (6 bases). Trimming stripped 2 bases from V and 6 bases from J, with 16 bases between. The CDR3 loop spans 15 amino acids. Germline V gene sequence: CDR1 SGHTA, CDR2 FQGNSA. CDR3 in DNA: TGTGCCAGCAGCTTAATTCAGGGGCCAGGTGATGGCTACACCTTC. Amino acid sequence: CASSLIQGPGDGYTF.

As to this clonotype: A single base separates this from a much larger clone, so it may be a read error. The J gene is TRBJ2-4, the V gene TRBV21-1; the tabulated D call, TRBD1, remains unverified against the DNA. TRBV21-1 is a known pseudogene. CDR3 length: 15 amino acids. CDR3 sequence (DNA): TGTGCCAGCCTAACCGCAGGGGCGGCCAAAAACATTCAGTACTTC. It codes for CASLTAGAAKNIQYF.

Note on this clonotype: A single base separates this from a much larger clone, so it may be a read error. The chain has TRBV2 and TRBJ2-7; 7 bases map to TRBD2. The CDR3 contains 15 residues. V was clipped by 3 bases and J by 1 base; unmatched bases: 6. The germline CDR1 and CDR2 sequences are SNHLY and FYNNEI. The CDR3 region is CASSDAPAGSYEQYF. The CDR3 DNA sequence: TGTGCCAGCAGTGATGCCCCAGCGGGGTCCTACGAGCAGTACTTC. Using reference TRBV2 and TRBJ2-7 for the parts outside the CDR3, the full variable domain is EPEVTQTPSHQVTQMGQEVILRCVPISNHLYFYWYRQILGQKVEFLVSFYNNEISEKSEIFDDQFSVERPDGSNFTLKIRSTKLEDSAMYFCASSDAPAGSYEQYFGPGTRLTVT.

Comments on this clonotype: This may stem from a read error, because a much larger clone lies one nucleotide away. The chain is built from TRBV29-1 and TRBJ2-7, with D perhaps matching TRBD2 (5 bases). Trimming removed 5 bases at V and 6 bases at J, with 11 bases between. Germline V gives CDR1 SQVTM, CDR2 ANQGSEA. This CDR3 region has 11 residues. The CDR3 region is CSVKTICEQYF. CDR3 in DNA: TGCAGCGTTAAGACTATCTGCGAGCAGTACTTC.

Note on this clonotype: A read error is possible here, since a much larger clone lies one base away. The CDR3 DNA reads TGTGCCAGCAGTCTTGTTAGCTCTGGGGCCAACGTCCAGACTTTC. This translates into CASSLVSSGANVQTF. V usage is TRBV27 and J usage is TRBJ2-6, with a possible D match to TRBD1 (5 bases). Per the germline V gene, CDR1 is MNHEY and CDR2 is SMNVEV (reference sequence). This CDR3 has 15 residues. Combining the CDR3 with reference TRBV27 and TRBJ2-6 gives the whole variable domain EAQVTQNPRYLITVTGKKLTVTCSQNMNHEYMSWYRQDPGLGLRQIYYSMNVEVTDKGDVPEGYKVSRKEKRNFPLILESPSPNQTSLYFCASSLVSSGANVQTFGAGSRLTVL.

The table lists this clonotype with a few counts. V usage is TRBV4-1 and J usage is TRBJ1-2, with D tentatively TRBD1 (5 bases). V was shortened by 3 bases and J by 3 bases, with 11 bases between the two germline ends. The CDR3 runs to 14 residues. Germline CDR1 and CDR2: MGHRA and YSYEKL. The chain's CDR3 is CASSHAGADYGYTF. In DNA, the CDR3 is TGCGCCAGCAGCCATGCCGGGGCCGACTATGGCTACACCTTC.

This clonotype was seen at least ten times. The chain joins TRBV3-1 to TRBJ2-1, with TRBD1 as a possible D gene (6 bases). From germline, CDR1 is LGHDT and CDR2 YNNKEL (reference sequence). This CDR3 spans 12 amino acids. The V gene lost 10 bases and the J gene lost 4 bases, with 11 bases spanning the gap. CDR3 amino acids: CATGTPYNEQFF. The CDR3, as DNA: TGTGCCACCGGGACACCATACAATGAGCAGTTCTTC.

V usage is TRBV9 and J usage is TRBJ1-2, with 11 bases matching TRBD1. V dropped 0 bases and J dropped 4; count of bases not matched to a gene: 14. The CDR3 runs 19 residues. The germline V gene has CDR1 SGDLS and CDR2 YYNGEE. Written as DNA, the CDR3 is TGTGCCAGCAGCGTAGAGGGGACAGGGGGACCCAGGGGGCTCTATGGCTACACCTTC. This encodes CASSVEGTGGPRGLYGYTF.

J is TRBJ2-1 and V is TRBV27; TRBD1 matches 7 bases. The J segment lost 2 bases and the V segment lost 2 bases, leaving 9 bases of the junction unmatched. The germline V gene encodes CDR1 MNHEY and CDR2 SMNVEV (reference sequence). The CDR3 totals 17 residues. This CDR3 reads CASSLVGPGQTYNEQFF. Here the CDR3 DNA reads TGTGCCAGCAGTTTAGTCGGCCCGGGACAGACCTACAATGAGCAGTTCTTC.

This clonotype has a handful of counts. V usage is TRBV28 and J usage is TRBJ2-2; D uncertain. The CDR3 consists of 13 residues. With 2 bases removed from V and 6 bases from J, the gap between germline ends came to 7 bases. Germline V gene sequence: CDR1 MDHEN, CDR2 SYDVKM. Here the CDR3 reads CASSLSQAGELFF. As DNA, the CDR3 is TGTGCCAGCAGTTTAAGCCAGGCCGGGGAGCTGTTTTTT.

Points on this clonotype: Since a much larger clone is just one base distant, this may be a read error. The J gene is TRBJ2-7, the V gene TRBV5-1; D not certain. The CDR3 runs to 14 residues. V was cut by 0 bases and J by 7 bases, with 14 bases left in between. Per germline, CDR1 SGHRS and CDR2 YFSETQ. The CDR3 sequence: CASSLDFGYVEQYF. CDR3 in DNA: TGCGCCAGCAGCTTGGATTTTGGTTACGTTGAGCAGTACTTC.

This clonotype appeared many times. The genes are TRBV12-3 or TRBV12-4 and TRBJ1-2, with TRBD1 as a possible D gene (5 bases). Trimming took off 5 bases at V and 4 bases at J, with 20 bases between the two ends. The CDR3 totals 16 residues. In nucleotides, the CDR3 is TGTGCCAGCAGTCCCTATGTGCAGGGAGTGGGCTATGGCTACACCTTC. The encoded protein is CASSPYVQGVGYGYTF.

This clonotype was found many times. This rearrangement joins TRBV20-1 to TRBJ2-3; weak D call: TRBD1 (5 bases). Germline CDR1 and CDR2: DFQATT and SNEGSKA (reference sequence). The CDR3 covers 14 residues. Between the trimmed V and J ends, which lost 1 base and 2 bases, there was a span of 10 bases. The CDR3 DNA follows: TGCAGTGCTAGAGGCGTGGGGCTCACAGATACGCAGTATTTT. Translation: CSARGVGLTDTQYF.

This clonotype was seen repeatedly, ten times or more. CDR3 sequence (DNA): TGTGCCAGCAGCCCGGGACAGGGGGTTAGTTACGAGCAGTACTTC. It yields the protein CASSPGQGVSYEQYF. The chain uses TRBV7-9 and TRBJ2-7; the match to TRBD1 covers 11 bases. CDR3 length: 15 residues. V dropped 5 bases and J dropped 4; count of bases not matched to a gene: 7. From germline, CDR1 is SEHNR and CDR2 FQNEAQ (reference sequence).

This clonotype was seen many times. The genes are TRBV7-9 and TRBJ1-1; 9 nucleotides match TRBD1. Germline loops: CDR1 SEHNR, CDR2 FQNEAQ (reference sequence). With V trimmed by 4 bases and J by 6 bases, 9 bases remained unmatched. The CDR3 spans 15 residues. CDR3 in amino acids: CASSYPGTGFSEAFF. CDR3 DNA sequence: TGTGCCAGCAGCTACCCCGGGACAGGGTTTTCTGAAGCTTTCTTT.

This clonotype was seen a single time. This may stem from a read error, because a much larger clone lies one nucleotide away. V and J are TRBV18 and TRBJ1-5; 10 bases align to TRBD1. The germline V gene has CDR1 KGHSH and CDR2 LQKENI. CDR3 length equals 15 residues. The CDR3 nucleotides are TGTGCCAGCTCGCGGGACAGGGGTTGGAATCAGCCCCGGCATTTT. This translates into CASSRDRGWNQPRHF.

This clonotype has more than one count but fewer than ten. V gene TRBV7-9 combines with J gene TRBJ2-6; 7 bases are a match to TRBD1. With V trimmed by 5 bases and J by 4 bases, 17 bases remained unmatched. CDR1 is SEHNR and CDR2 is FQNEAQ in the germline V gene (reference sequence). This CDR3 has 19 amino acids. DNA of the CDR3: TGTGCCAGCAGCGACGAACATTGGACAGGCGAGCGCGGGGCCAACGTCCTGACTTTC. Residues: CASSDEHWTGERGANVLTF.

This clonotype was observed a handful of times. The junction and the germline gene differ at one end; a read error may be behind it. The chain recombines TRBV6-1 with TRBJ2-2; the D is unclear. The CDR3 spans 15 residues. Germline V gene sequence: CDR1 MNHNS, CDR2 SASEGT. The CDR3 protein is CASGEFGPQTGELFF. The CDR3 DNA sequence: TGTGCCAGCGGTGAATTTGGGCCGCAGACCGGGGAGCTGTTTTTT.

The chain uses TRBV9 and TRBJ2-1, with D uncertain. V was pared by 2 bases and J by 4 bases, with 13 bases between. Germline V lookup: CDR1 SGDLS, CDR2 YYNGEE. CDR3 length: 15 residues. The CDR3 nucleotides read TGTGCCAGCAGCGTCATTCCCGCGAGGTACAATGAGCAGTTCTTC. This translates into CASSVIPARYNEQFF.

The sample holds many counts of this clonotype. The chain joins TRBV7-8 to TRBJ2-2; 9 bases are a match to TRBD2. The CDR3 loop spans 15 amino acids. V shed 5 bases, J shed 5 bases, and the junction held 6 bases outside the gene matches. CDR1 is SGHVS, CDR2 FQNEAQ, per germline. The CDR3 here is CASSVTAGGTGELFF. DNA for the CDR3: TGTGCCAGCAGCGTCACAGCGGGGGGTACCGGGGAGCTGTTTTTT. The complete variable domain, with remaining parts taken from reference TRBV7-8 and TRBJ2-2, reads GAGVSQSPRYKVAKRGQDVALRCDPISGHVSLFWYQQALGQGPEFLTYFQNEAQLDKSGLPSDRFFAERPEGSVSTLKIQRTQQEDSAVYLCASSVTAGGTGELFFGEGSRLTVL.

This clonotype was seen many times. The chain has TRBV29-1 and TRBJ1-1; 7 positions agree with TRBD1. CDR1 SQVTM and CDR2 ANQGSEA come from the germline V gene. Losses at the gene ends were 6 bases for V and 6 bases for J; bases not matched to a gene: 1. The CDR3 has 10 amino acids. The CDR3 sequence: CSVTGAEAFF. CDR3 DNA: TGCAGCGTCACAGGGGCTGAAGCTTTCTTT.

This chain joins TRBV27 and TRBJ2-5; 7 bases agree with TRBD1. CDR1 and CDR2 from the germline V gene are MNHEY and SMNVEV (reference sequence). The CDR3 has 15 amino acids. The ends lost 5 bases at V and 3 bases at J; junction bases unmatched: 9. The CDR3 sequence is CASSISGQPKETQYF. CDR3 DNA sequence: TGTGCCAGCAGTATCTCGGGACAGCCAAAAGAGACCCAGTACTTC.

This clonotype was detected many times. CDR3 sequence: CSARTGETYEQYF. CDR3 DNA sequence: TGCAGTGCTAGGACAGGGGAAACCTACGAGCAGTACTTC. J is TRBJ2-7 and V is TRBV20-1; 8 bases align to TRBD1. The CDR3 is 13 amino acids. Trimming cost V 3 bases and J 2 bases; bases outside gene matches: 3. CDR1 is DFQATT and CDR2 is SNEGSKA in the germline V gene (reference sequence).

The V call is TRBV7-2, the J call TRBJ1-2; a possible D gene is TRBD1 (5 bases). With 7 bases removed from V and 7 bases from J, the gap between germline ends came to 16 bases. The CDR3 is made up of 13 amino acids. Per germline, CDR1 SGHTA and CDR2 FQGNSA. This chain's CDR3 is CASNTGGSGGYTF. Written as DNA, the CDR3 is TGTGCCAGCAACACCGGGGGTTCTGGTGGCTACACCTTC.

In its sample, this clonotype was seen many times. The rearrangement uses TRBV18 and TRBJ2-7, with D perhaps TRBD1 or TRBD2 (5 bases each). The CDR3 is 14 residues long. Germline CDR1 and CDR2: KGHSH and LQKENI. Trimming removed 4 bases from V and 4 bases from J, with 14 bases in between. CDR3 sequence (DNA): TGTGCCAGCTCACTACTATCCAGGGAGTACGAGCAGTACTTC. It yields the protein CASSLLSREYEQYF.